Listed below are T cell receptor beta chains from one sample, sequenced in a study of identical twins. TCRdb re-derived calls from the 5' RACE reads in MiXCR, one entry per CDR3 protein. The profile shows 550,000 to 700,000 distinct CDR3 sequences, more than 9% of them singletons. These same data were also listed under a study on yellow fever vaccine responses in identical twins.

Material for sequencing was PBMCs. Source of these receptors: a woman under 30 in good health. Each CDR3 is given with its conserved first and last residue. D genes are given only for firm matches. The size entry is marked missing in some rows and otherwise reads once, few, many or a size class.

V gene,D gene,clone size,J gene,CDR3 DNA,CDR3 protein
TRBV24-1,-,many,TRBJ2-2,TGTGCCACCAGTGATACGACACGGAACACCGGGGAGCTGTTTTTT,CATSDTTRNTGELFF
TRBV12-3/TRBV12-4,TRBD1,-,TRBJ1-2,TGTGCCACCACAGGGGAGGTTTCCTATGGCTACACCTTC,CATTGEVSYGYTF
TRBV12-3/TRBV12-4,TRBD2,many,TRBJ2-5,TGTGCCAGCAAAATAGCGGGGCCCCCTTGGGCCCAGTACTTC,CASKIAGPPWAQYF
TRBV5-1,TRBD1,many,TRBJ1-1,TGCGCCAGCAGCCCGGGACAGATGAACACTGAAGCTTTCTTT,CASSPGQMNTEAFF
TRBV28,TRBD1,-,TRBJ2-7,TGTGCCAGCAGTTCTACAGGGGCGGGCTCCTACGAGCAGTACTTC,CASSSTGAGSYEQYF
TRBV28,TRBD2,-,TRBJ2-2,TGTGCCAGCAGTTTACCACCGATAGCGGGGGGCCCCGGGGAGCTGTTTTTT,CASSLPPIAGGPGELFF
TRBV4-3,-,-,TRBJ2-7,TGCGCCAGCAGCCAAGATCGGGACGGTTCCTACGAGCAGTACTTC,CASSQDRDGSYEQYF
TRBV30,TRBD1,-,TRBJ2-1,TGTGCCTGGACCGTCAGGAAGACAGGGGATCGGCAGTTCTTC,CAWTVRKTGDRQFF
TRBV6-1,TRBD2,-,TRBJ2-7,TGTGCCAGCAGCCTAGCGGGAGGTTTCTACGAGCAGTACTTC,CASSLAGGFYEQYF
TRBV6-5,-,many,TRBJ2-7,TGTGCCAGCAGTTACGGGGGAACCTACGAGCAGTACTTC,CASSYGGTYEQYF
TRBV5-1,-,-,TRBJ2-2,TGCGCCAGCAGCTTGACACAGGGGAACACCGGGGAGCTGTTTTTT,CASSLTQGNTGELFF